This TCR beta chain stems from a study of blood T cell repertoires in COVID-19. There are a few counts of this clone. Generated by immunoSEQ multiplex PCR, the TCRdb table keeps only in-frame clones and is missing some. Counted here are around 250,000 clones, 80% to 90% occurring once; the ten biggest clones make up approximately 2%. The trim removed 7 bases at V and 4 bases at J, leaving 9 bases unmatched. The CDR3 has 15 amino acids. Germline V gives CDR1 MDHEN, CDR2 SYDVKM. Material: PBMCs or T cells enriched from blood (not recorded which). The gene calls are TRBV28 and TRBJ2-7; TRBD1 matches 11 bases. This sequence originates from a woman in her forties or fifties who had recovered from COVID-19. The CDR3 DNA reads as TGTGCCAGCACGTCCGGACAGGGGGCGCGATACGAGCAGTACTTC. Translating gives CASTSGQGARYEQYF.